The present T cell receptor beta chain was sequenced within a study of blood T cell repertoires in COVID-19. TCRdb's table, derived via immunoSEQ multiplex PCR, lists solely in-frame clones and lacks some. The profile shows 250,000 to 400,000 clones, approximately 88% of them singletons. The V segment lost 4 bases and the J segment 7 bases; nucleotides outside the gene matches: 4. CDR3 length equals 14 residues. CDR1 and CDR2 from the germline V gene are SNHLY and FYNNEI. The chain uses TRBV2 and TRBJ1-5, with 10 positions matching TRBD1. The sample comprised peripheral blood. This TCR was sampled from a woman aged 25 to 39 with COVID-19, enrolled during active disease. The chain's CDR3 is CASSGQGAGQPQHF. CDR3 nucleotides: TGTGCCAGCAGTGGACAGGGGGCAGGGCAGCCCCAGCATTTT.